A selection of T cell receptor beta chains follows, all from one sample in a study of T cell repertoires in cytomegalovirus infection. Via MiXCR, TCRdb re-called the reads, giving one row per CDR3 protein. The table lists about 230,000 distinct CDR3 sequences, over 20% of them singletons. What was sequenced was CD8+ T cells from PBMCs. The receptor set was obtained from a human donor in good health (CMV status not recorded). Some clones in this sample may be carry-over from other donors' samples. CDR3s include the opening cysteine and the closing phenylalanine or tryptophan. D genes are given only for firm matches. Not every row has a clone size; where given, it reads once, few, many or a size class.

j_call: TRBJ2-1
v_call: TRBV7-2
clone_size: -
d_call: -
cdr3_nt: TGTGCCAGCACCCAAGAGGACTACAATGAGCAGTTCTTC
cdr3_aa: CASTQEDYNEQFF

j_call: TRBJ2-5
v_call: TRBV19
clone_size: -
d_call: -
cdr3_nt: TGTGCCAGTAGTATGGGGGCCTGGGGGCGACAAGAGACCCAGTACTTC
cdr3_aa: CASSMGAWGRQETQYF

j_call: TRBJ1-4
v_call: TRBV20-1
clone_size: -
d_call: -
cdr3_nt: TGCAGTGCTAGAGATTGGCATCCAGGCCCGGAAAAACTGTTTTTT
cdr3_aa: CSARDWHPGPEKLFF

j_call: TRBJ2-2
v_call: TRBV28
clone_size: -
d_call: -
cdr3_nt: TGTGCCAGCAGTTTTGAGGGTGTGAACACCGGGGAGCTGTTTTTT
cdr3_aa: CASSFEGVNTGELFF

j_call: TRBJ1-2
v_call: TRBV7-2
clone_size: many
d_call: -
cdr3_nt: TGTGCCAGCAGCAATCCGGCTCTCGCGGGCTACACCTTC
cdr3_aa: CASSNPALAGYTF

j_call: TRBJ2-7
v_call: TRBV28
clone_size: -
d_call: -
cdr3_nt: TGTGCCAGCAGTTTGGGCGGGGTCACCTACGAGCAGTACTTC
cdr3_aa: CASSLGGVTYEQYF

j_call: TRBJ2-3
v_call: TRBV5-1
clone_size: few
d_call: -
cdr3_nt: TGCGCCAGCAGCTTGATCAGCGCGTTGACAGATACGCAGTATTTT
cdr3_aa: CASSLISALTDTQYF

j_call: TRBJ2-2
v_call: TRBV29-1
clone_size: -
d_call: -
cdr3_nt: TGCAGCGTTGAATCACTTAACACCGGGGAGCTGTTTTTT
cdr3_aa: CSVESLNTGELFF

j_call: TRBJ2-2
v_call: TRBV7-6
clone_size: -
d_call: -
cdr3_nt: TGTGCCAGCAGCTCGTCAGTAACCGGGGAGCTGTTTTTT
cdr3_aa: CASSSSVTGELFF

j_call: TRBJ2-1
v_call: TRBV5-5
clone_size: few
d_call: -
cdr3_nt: TGTGCCAGCAGCTTGTGGAATGTACTTGATGAGCAGTTCTTC
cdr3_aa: CASSLWNVLDEQFF

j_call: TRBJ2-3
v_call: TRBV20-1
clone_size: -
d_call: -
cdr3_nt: TGCAGTGCTAGAAGTGGGTCTGATACGCAGTATTTT
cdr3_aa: CSARSGSDTQYF

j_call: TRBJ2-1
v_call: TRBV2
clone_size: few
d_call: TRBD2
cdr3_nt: TGTGCCAGCAGTGAATCGGGGGGGGGGCGCGATGAGCAGTTCTTC
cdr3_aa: CASSESGGGRDEQFF

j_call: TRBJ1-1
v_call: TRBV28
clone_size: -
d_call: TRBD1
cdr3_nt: TGTGCCAGCAGTTTAATCTCGGACAGGGGCACTGAAGCTTTCTTT
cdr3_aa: CASSLISDRGTEAFF

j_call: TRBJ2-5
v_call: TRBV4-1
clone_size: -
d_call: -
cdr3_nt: TGCGCCAGCAGCCAAGAACTTTATGAAGAAGAGACCCAGTACTTC
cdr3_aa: CASSQELYEEETQYF

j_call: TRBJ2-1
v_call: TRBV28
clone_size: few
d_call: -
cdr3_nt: TGTGCCAGCAGTTTATTAGGGCAGGGGATACACAATGAGCAGTTCTTC
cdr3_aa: CASSLLGQGIHNEQFF

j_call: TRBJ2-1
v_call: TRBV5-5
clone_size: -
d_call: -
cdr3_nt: TGTGCCAGCAGCCCACCGGGCTCCACATTGGGCTACAATGAGCAGTTCTTC
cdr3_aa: CASSPPGSTLGYNEQFF

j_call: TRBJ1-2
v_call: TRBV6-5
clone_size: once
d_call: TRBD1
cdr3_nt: TGTGCCAGCAGCCCAGGGACAGCGTACCTACCTAACTATGGCTACACCTTC
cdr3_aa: CASSPGTAYLPNYGYTF

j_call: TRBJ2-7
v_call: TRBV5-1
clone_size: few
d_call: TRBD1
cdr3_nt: TGCGCCAGCAGCCCCCTAGGGACAGTCATCTACGAGCAGTACTTC
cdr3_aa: CASSPLGTVIYEQYF

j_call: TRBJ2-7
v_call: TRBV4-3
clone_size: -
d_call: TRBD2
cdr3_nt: TGCGCCAGCAGCCAAGAAATAGCCAGCGGGGTCTACGAGCAGTACTTC
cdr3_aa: CASSQEIASGVYEQYF

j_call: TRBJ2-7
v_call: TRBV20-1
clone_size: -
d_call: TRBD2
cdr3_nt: TGCAGTGCTAGAGTGACTAGCGGGGGACACTCCTACGAGCAGTACTTC
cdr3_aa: CSARVTSGGHSYEQYF

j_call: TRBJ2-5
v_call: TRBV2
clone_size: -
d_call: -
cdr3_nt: TGTGCCAGCGTTAAACAGGGCGCGGAGACCCAGTACTTC
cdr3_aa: CASVKQGAETQYF

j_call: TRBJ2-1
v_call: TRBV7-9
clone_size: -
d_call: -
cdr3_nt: TGTGCCAGCAGCCCCTATCGGCAGGGGGGTTTGGACAATGAGCAGTTCTTC
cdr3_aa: CASSPYRQGGLDNEQFF

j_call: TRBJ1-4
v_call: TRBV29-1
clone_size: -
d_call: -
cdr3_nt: TGCAGCGTAGTACATGCAACTAATGAAAAACTGTTTTTT
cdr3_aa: CSVVHATNEKLFF

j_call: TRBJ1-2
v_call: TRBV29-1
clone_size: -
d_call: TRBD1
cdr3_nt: TGCAGCGGGGGATCGGACAGGGTTAATGGCTACACCTTC
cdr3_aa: CSGGSDRVNGYTF

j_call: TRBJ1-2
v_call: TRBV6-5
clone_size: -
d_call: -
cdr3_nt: TGTGCCAGCAGTTACGCTCCTGGGGACGGAAGCTACACCTTC
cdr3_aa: CASSYAPGDGSYTF

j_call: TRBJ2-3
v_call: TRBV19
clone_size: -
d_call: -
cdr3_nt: TGTGCCAGTAGTTCCCGACGAGGGGACACAGATACGCAGTATTTT
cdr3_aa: CASSSRRGDTDTQYF

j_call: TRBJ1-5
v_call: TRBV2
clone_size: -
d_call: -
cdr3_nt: TGTGCCAGCACCCATAGCAATCAGCCCCAGCATTTT
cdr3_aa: CASTHSNQPQHF

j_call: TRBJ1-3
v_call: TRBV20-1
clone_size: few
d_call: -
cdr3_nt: TGCAGTGCTAGAGATGCGGACTCTGGAAACACCATATATTTT
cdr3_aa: CSARDADSGNTIYF

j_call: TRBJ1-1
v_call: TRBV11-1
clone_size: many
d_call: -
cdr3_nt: TGTGCCAGCAGCCGAGGACCGATCCTTGAAGCTTTCTTT
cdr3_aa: CASSRGPILEAFF

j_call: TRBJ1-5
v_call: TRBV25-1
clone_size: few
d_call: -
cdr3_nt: TGTGCCAGCAGTGATAGTTATAATCAGCCCCAGCATTTT
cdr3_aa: CASSDSYNQPQHF

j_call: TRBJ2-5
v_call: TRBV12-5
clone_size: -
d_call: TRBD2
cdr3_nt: TGTGCTAGTGGTTCGGGGGGGAGGGAGACCCAGTACTTC
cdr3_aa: CASGSGGRETQYF

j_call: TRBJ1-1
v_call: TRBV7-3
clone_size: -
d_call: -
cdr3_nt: TGTGCCAGCAGCCCGGAGGGGGGGATTTTTACTGAAGCTTTCTTT
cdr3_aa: CASSPEGGIFTEAFF

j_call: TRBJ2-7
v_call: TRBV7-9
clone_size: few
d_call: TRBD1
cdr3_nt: TGTGCCAGCAGCCCTCGGACAGGCGAAAGCTCCTACGAGCAGTACTTC
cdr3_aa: CASSPRTGESSYEQYF

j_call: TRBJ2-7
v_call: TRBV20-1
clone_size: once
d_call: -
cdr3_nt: TGCAGTGCTAGAGATGTAACTTTTACCTACGAGCAGTACTTC
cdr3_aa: CSARDVTFTYEQYF

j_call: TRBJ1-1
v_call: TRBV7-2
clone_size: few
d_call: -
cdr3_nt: TGTGCCAGCAGCTACCACGGGAACACTGAAGCTTTCTTT
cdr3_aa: CASSYHGNTEAFF

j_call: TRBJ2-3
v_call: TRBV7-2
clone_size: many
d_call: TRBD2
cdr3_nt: TGTGCCAGCAGCTTATGGGGAGCGGGGGGCGTCCCAGATACGCAGTATTTT
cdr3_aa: CASSLWGAGGVPDTQYF

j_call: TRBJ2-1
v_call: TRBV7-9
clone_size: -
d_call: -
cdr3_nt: TGTGCCAGCAGCTTCCGCCTTGGCGATAGGGTGGCCAATGAGCAGTTCTTC
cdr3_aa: CASSFRLGDRVANEQFF

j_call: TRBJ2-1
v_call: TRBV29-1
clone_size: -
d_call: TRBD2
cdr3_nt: TGCAGCGTTGAAGATCTTAAACGGGGGGGCGAGTATGAGCAGTTCTTC
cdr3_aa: CSVEDLKRGGEYEQFF

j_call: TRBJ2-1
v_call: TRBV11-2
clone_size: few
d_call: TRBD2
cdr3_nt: TGTGCCAGCAGCCCTTTTAGCGGGTCCTACAATGAGCAGTTCTTC
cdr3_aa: CASSPFSGSYNEQFF

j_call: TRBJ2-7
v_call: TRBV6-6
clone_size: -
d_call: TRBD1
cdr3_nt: TGTGCCAGCAGTTGGACAGGGTCGGGCGAGCAGTACTTC
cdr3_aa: CASSWTGSGEQYF